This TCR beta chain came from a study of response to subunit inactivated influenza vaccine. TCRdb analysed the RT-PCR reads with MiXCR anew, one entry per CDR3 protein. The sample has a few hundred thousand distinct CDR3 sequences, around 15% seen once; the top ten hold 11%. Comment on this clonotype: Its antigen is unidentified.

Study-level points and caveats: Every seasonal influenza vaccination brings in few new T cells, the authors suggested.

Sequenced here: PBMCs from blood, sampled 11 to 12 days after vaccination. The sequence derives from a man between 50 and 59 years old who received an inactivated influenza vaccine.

The CDR3 here is CASREDRVAGGYTF. CDR3 coding DNA: TGTGCCAGTAGAGAGGACAGAGTTGCAGGCGGCTACACCTTC. This sequence joins TRBV19 and TRBJ1-2; weak D call: TRBD1 (6 bases). With 6 bases removed from V and 8 bases from J, the gap between germline ends came to 19 bases. The CDR3 extends over 14 amino acids. Germline V gene lookup returns CDR1 LNHDA and CDR2 SQIVND (reference sequence).